These T cell receptor beta chains were read from a single sample in a study of T cell repertoires in cytomegalovirus infection. TCRdb passed the reads through MiXCR, listing each CDR3 protein once. The sample has some 590,000 distinct CDR3 sequences; approximately 40% are singletons. These receptors are not linked to any known antigen. Sample: cultured PBMCs, taken from culture after CMV antigen stimulation. Every receptor here comes from a human donor in good health (CMV status not recorded). Some clones in this sample may be carry-over from other donors' samples. The CDR3 runs from the conserved cysteine through the conserved F or W. Fields, in order: V gene, clone size, J gene, D gene, CDR3 protein, CDR3 DNA. The D gene is left open where the match is weak. Expanded clones get a size class; other rows say once, few or many, or leave the size out.

V: TRBV4-1
size: few
J: TRBJ1-1
D: NA
CDR3: CASSQDAQGVTEAFF
DNA: TGCGCCAGCAGCCAAGACGCACAGGGTGTAACTGAAGCTTTCTTT

V: TRBV19
size: NA
J: TRBJ1-5
D: NA
CDR3: CASSIPVGEQPQHF
DNA: TGTGCCAGTAGTATACCGGTAGGGGAGCAGCCCCAGCATTTT

V: TRBV20-1
size: NA
J: TRBJ1-1
D: TRBD1
CDR3: CSAPGQGRTEAFF
DNA: TGCAGTGCCCCGGGACAGGGGCGAACTGAAGCTTTCTTT

V: TRBV20-1
size: NA
J: TRBJ1-5
D: NA
CDR3: CSAREGSNQPQHF
DNA: TGCAGTGCTAGAGAAGGGAGCAATCAGCCCCAGCATTTT

V: TRBV7-3
size: few
J: TRBJ2-5
D: NA
CDR3: CASSLFVGQETQYF
DNA: TGTGCCAGCAGCTTATTTGTTGGCCAAGAGACCCAGTACTTC

V: TRBV6-6
size: NA
J: TRBJ1-1
D: NA
CDR3: CASSPLSALNTEAFF
DNA: TGTGCCAGCAGTCCCTTGAGTGCTTTGAACACTGAAGCTTTCTTT

V: TRBV12-5
size: NA
J: TRBJ1-6
D: NA
CDR3: CASGFRSPLHF
DNA: TGTGCTAGTGGTTTTAGGTCACCCCTCCACTTT

V: TRBV11-2
size: NA
J: TRBJ2-7
D: NA
CDR3: CASSFLGVTYEQYF
DNA: TGTGCCAGCAGCTTCCTAGGGGTAACCTACGAGCAGTACTTC

V: TRBV28
size: NA
J: TRBJ2-5
D: NA
CDR3: CPRRGGQETQYF
DNA: TGTCCCCGTAGGGGGGGCCAAGAGACCCAGTACTTC

V: TRBV2
size: NA
J: TRBJ1-1
D: NA
CDR3: CASSDPGSLNTEAFF
DNA: TGTGCCAGCAGTGATCCAGGATCGCTAAACACTGAAGCTTTCTTT

V: TRBV28
size: NA
J: TRBJ1-6
D: NA
CDR3: CASSLRVNIYNSPLHF
DNA: TGTGCCAGCAGTTTACGGGTGAATATATATAATTCACCCCTCCACTTT

V: TRBV12-3/TRBV12-4
size: NA
J: TRBJ1-2
D: NA
CDR3: CASSLSAVAYGYTF
DNA: TGTGCCAGCAGTTTAAGTGCGGTGGCCTATGGCTACACCTTC

V: TRBV7-2
size: few
J: TRBJ1-3
D: NA
CDR3: CASSLAIGFGNTIYF
DNA: TGTGCCAGCAGCTTAGCGATTGGCTTTGGAAACACCATATATTTT

V: TRBV20-1
size: NA
J: TRBJ2-7
D: NA
CDR3: CSASRMSREQYF
DNA: TGCAGTGCTAGCAGGATGTCTCGCGAGCAGTACTTC

V: TRBV7-8
size: NA
J: TRBJ1-4
D: NA
CDR3: CASSLGGGFAEKLFF
DNA: TGTGCCAGCAGCTTAGGGGGGGGGTTTGCCGAAAAACTGTTTTTT

V: TRBV4-1
size: NA
J: TRBJ2-7
D: NA
CDR3: CASSPQLWGGLSYEQYF
DNA: TGCGCCAGCAGCCCCCAGTTATGGGGGGGGCTATCCTACGAGCAGTACTTC